This is a list of T cell receptor beta chains from one sample in a study of shared clonotypes between healthy human individuals. Profiling relied on immunoSEQ multiplex PCR, and the TCRdb table lists in-frame clones only, not all of them. The sample contains roughly 1,600,000 clones, approximately 98.5% of which appear only once. The sample taken for sequencing was naive CD4+ T cells sorted from blood. The receptors shown here come from a man in his thirties or forties in good health. CDR3s include the opening cysteine and the closing phenylalanine or tryptophan. The order of the fields is clone size, J gene, D gene, V gene, CDR3 protein, CDR3 DNA. D genes are given only for firm matches. The size of a clone is reported for some rows only, either as once, few or many, or as a class for expanded clones.

clone size: .; J gene: TRBJ2-1; D gene: TRBD2; V gene: TRBV11-2; CDR3 protein: CASSLASGINEQFF; CDR3 DNA: TGTGCCAGCAGCTTAGCTAGCGGGATTAATGAGCAGTTCTTC
clone size: .; J gene: TRBJ2-1; D gene: .; V gene: TRBV7-3; CDR3 protein: CASSLSASYNEQFF; CDR3 DNA: TGTGCCAGCAGCTTAAGTGCCTCCTACAATGAGCAGTTCTTC
clone size: once; J gene: TRBJ2-7; D gene: TRBD1; V gene: TRBV7-6; CDR3 protein: CASSLSSTGYDEQYF; CDR3 DNA: TGTGCCAGCAGCTTAAGTTCGACAGGGTACGACGAGCAGTACTTC
clone size: once; J gene: TRBJ2-6; D gene: TRBD1; V gene: TRBV11-2; CDR3 protein: CASSYGQGTSAANVLTF; CDR3 DNA: TGTGCCAGCAGCTATGGACAGGGCACAAGCGCGGCCAACGTCCTGACTTTC
clone size: once; J gene: TRBJ2-7; D gene: TRBD2; V gene: TRBV9; CDR3 protein: CASSLGLAGTSYEQYF; CDR3 DNA: TGTGCCAGCAGCTTAGGACTAGCGGGAACTTCCTACGAGCAGTACTTC
clone size: .; J gene: TRBJ2-7; D gene: .; V gene: TRBV7-2; CDR3 protein: CASSLKGPRAYEQYF; CDR3 DNA: TGTGCCAGCAGCTTAAAGGGACCTCGAGCCTACGAGCAGTACTTC
clone size: .; J gene: TRBJ1-1; D gene: .; V gene: TRBV7-2; CDR3 protein: CASSYSRGWTEAFF; CDR3 DNA: TGTGCCAGCAGCTACTCCAGGGGATGGACTGAAGCTTTCTTT
clone size: .; J gene: TRBJ2-6; D gene: .; V gene: TRBV5-1; CDR3 protein: CASRNDPGANVLTF; CDR3 DNA: TGCGCCAGCAGAAACGACCCTGGGGCCAACGTCCTGACTTTC
clone size: .; J gene: TRBJ1-2; D gene: .; V gene: TRBV6-1; CDR3 protein: CASSQAWVPNYGYTF; CDR3 DNA: TGTGCCAGCTCCCAAGCGTGGGTCCCTAACTATGGCTACACCTTC
clone size: .; J gene: TRBJ2-7; D gene: TRBD2; V gene: TRBV2; CDR3 protein: CASSENLSGRYEQYF; CDR3 DNA: TGTGCCAGCAGTGAAAATCTTAGCGGGAGATACGAGCAGTACTTC
clone size: .; J gene: TRBJ2-1; D gene: TRBD2; V gene: TRBV13; CDR3 protein: CASSLDTAGGVNEQFF; CDR3 DNA: TGTGCCAGCAGCTTAGATACTGCGGGAGGGGTCAATGAGCAGTTCTTC
clone size: .; J gene: TRBJ2-7; D gene: TRBD1; V gene: TRBV9; CDR3 protein: CASSVVSGGEQYF; CDR3 DNA: TGTGCCAGCAGCGTCGTATCAGGGGGCGAGCAGTACTTC
clone size: .; J gene: TRBJ2-3; D gene: .; V gene: TRBV5-1; CDR3 protein: CASSFGGGDTQYF; CDR3 DNA: TGCGCCAGCAGCTTCGGGGGTGGAGATACGCAGTATTTT
clone size: .; J gene: TRBJ1-4; D gene: .; V gene: TRBV5-1; CDR3 protein: CASSLTGSGEKLFF; CDR3 DNA: TGCGCCAGCAGCTTGACAGGGTCGGGTGAAAAACTGTTTTTT
clone size: .; J gene: TRBJ1-1; D gene: TRBD1; V gene: TRBV11-2; CDR3 protein: CASSVRTGGVGAFF; CDR3 DNA: TGTGCCAGCAGCGTTAGGACAGGGGGCGTGGGGGCTTTCTTT
clone size: .; J gene: TRBJ2-3; D gene: .; V gene: TRBV18; CDR3 protein: CASSPRAASTDTQYF; CDR3 DNA: TGTGCCAGCTCACCACGGGCTGCTAGCACAGATACGCAGTATTTT
clone size: .; J gene: TRBJ2-1; D gene: TRBD1; V gene: TRBV5-1; CDR3 protein: CASSRQGDEQFF; CDR3 DNA: TGCGCCAGCAGTCGACAGGGGGATGAGCAGTTCTTC
clone size: .; J gene: TRBJ1-2; D gene: .; V gene: TRBV29-1; CDR3 protein: CSAREDALSGYTF; CDR3 DNA: TGCAGCGCCCGGGAGGACGCACTGTCGGGCTACACCTTC
clone size: once; J gene: TRBJ2-3; D gene: .; V gene: TRBV12-5; CDR3 protein: CASGLSTDTQYF; CDR3 DNA: TGTGCTAGTGGTTTGTCTACAGATACGCAGTATTTT
clone size: .; J gene: TRBJ1-5; D gene: .; V gene: TRBV28; CDR3 protein: CASSFVWDTQGQHF; CDR3 DNA: TGTGCCAGCAGTTTCGTCTGGGACACCCAGGGCCAGCATTTT
clone size: .; J gene: TRBJ2-7; D gene: .; V gene: TRBV13; CDR3 protein: CASSKFLNSYEQYF; CDR3 DNA: TGTGCCAGCAGCAAATTCCTAAACTCCTACGAGCAGTACTTC
clone size: .; J gene: TRBJ2-7; D gene: .; V gene: TRBV2; CDR3 protein: CASRVEQQYF; CDR3 DNA: TGTGCCAGCAGGGTGGAGCAGCAGTACTTC
clone size: .; J gene: TRBJ2-7; D gene: TRBD2; V gene: TRBV28; CDR3 protein: CASSFLAGDSYEQYF; CDR3 DNA: TGTGCCAGCAGTTTTCTAGCGGGAGACTCCTACGAGCAGTACTTC
clone size: .; J gene: TRBJ2-3; D gene: TRBD1; V gene: TRBV6-1; CDR3 protein: CASSATGGSTDTQYF; CDR3 DNA: TGTGCCAGCAGTGCGACAGGGGGCAGCACAGATACGCAGTATTTT
clone size: once; J gene: TRBJ2-5; D gene: TRBD2; V gene: TRBV2; CDR3 protein: CASSENLAGGWETQYF; CDR3 DNA: TGTGCCAGCAGTGAAAACCTAGCGGGAGGTTGGGAGACCCAGTACTTC
clone size: .; J gene: TRBJ2-1; D gene: TRBD2; V gene: TRBV11-2; CDR3 protein: CASSPRTSGNGEQFF; CDR3 DNA: TGTGCCAGCAGCCCCCGGACTAGCGGGAACGGTGAGCAGTTCTTC
clone size: .; J gene: TRBJ2-7; D gene: .; V gene: TRBV18; CDR3 protein: CASSPNTYEQYF; CDR3 DNA: TGTGCCAGCTCACCGAACACCTACGAGCAGTACTTC
clone size: .; J gene: TRBJ2-1; D gene: TRBD1; V gene: TRBV7-2; CDR3 protein: CASSSQGASSYNEQFF; CDR3 DNA: TGTGCCAGCAGTTCACAGGGGGCAAGCTCCTACAATGAGCAGTTCTTC
clone size: .; J gene: TRBJ2-2; D gene: .; V gene: TRBV5-1; CDR3 protein: CASSLIQNANTGELFF; CDR3 DNA: TGCGCCAGCAGCTTGATACAGAACGCGAACACCGGGGAGCTGTTTTTT
clone size: .; J gene: TRBJ2-3; D gene: .; V gene: TRBV7-2; CDR3 protein: CASSFKDTQYF; CDR3 DNA: TGTGCCAGCAGCTTCAAGGATACGCAGTATTTT
clone size: .; J gene: TRBJ2-7; D gene: .; V gene: TRBV4-1; CDR3 protein: CASSQESRFYEQYF; CDR3 DNA: TGCGCCAGCAGCCAAGAGTCCAGATTCTACGAGCAGTACTTC
clone size: .; J gene: TRBJ2-5; D gene: .; V gene: TRBV21-1; CDR3 protein: CASSPRMGQETQYF; CDR3 DNA: TGTGCCAGCAGCCCTCGGATGGGACAAGAGACCCAGTACTTC
clone size: .; J gene: TRBJ2-3; D gene: TRBD2; V gene: TRBV11-2; CDR3 protein: CASSTGLAVSSGTDTQYF; CDR3 DNA: TGTGCCAGCAGCACGGGACTAGCGGTATCAAGCGGGACAGATACGCAGTATTTT
clone size: once; J gene: TRBJ2-3; D gene: .; V gene: TRBV19; CDR3 protein: CASSMLAGTTDTQYF; CDR3 DNA: TGTGCCAGTAGTATGTTGGCAGGGACGACAGATACGCAGTATTTT
clone size: .; J gene: TRBJ2-1; D gene: TRBD2; V gene: TRBV9; CDR3 protein: CASSLRLAGEEGNEQFF; CDR3 DNA: TGTGCCAGCAGCCTCAGACTAGCGGGAGAAGAGGGCAATGAGCAGTTCTTC
clone size: once; J gene: TRBJ1-2; D gene: .; V gene: TRBV28; CDR3 protein: CASKEDSRNAYGYTF; CDR3 DNA: TGTGCCAGCAAAGAGGACAGCAGAAACGCCTATGGCTACACCTTC
clone size: .; J gene: TRBJ2-1; D gene: TRBD2; V gene: TRBV28; CDR3 protein: CANRPAGGPNEQFF; CDR3 DNA: TGTGCCAACCGGCCAGCGGGAGGTCCCAATGAGCAGTTCTTC
clone size: .; J gene: TRBJ1-2; D gene: TRBD1; V gene: TRBV30; CDR3 protein: CAWRPRDRPFYGYTF; CDR3 DNA: TGTGCCTGGAGACCTAGGGACAGGCCTTTCTATGGCTACACCTTC
clone size: .; J gene: TRBJ2-7; D gene: .; V gene: TRBV18; CDR3 protein: CASSPRQIYEQYF; CDR3 DNA: TGTGCCAGCTCACCCCGACAGATCTACGAGCAGTACTTC
clone size: once; J gene: TRBJ2-7; D gene: TRBD2; V gene: TRBV5-6; CDR3 protein: CASSFSAAGRREQYF; CDR3 DNA: TGTGCCAGCAGCTTTTCGGCAGCGGGACGGCGCGAGCAGTACTTC
clone size: .; J gene: TRBJ2-1; D gene: TRBD2; V gene: TRBV13; CDR3 protein: CASSLGRGFSGRDYNEQFF; CDR3 DNA: TGTGCCAGCAGCTTAGGCAGGGGGTTTAGCGGGAGAGATTACAATGAGCAGTTCTTC
clone size: .; J gene: TRBJ2-7; D gene: .; V gene: TRBV5-1; CDR3 protein: CASSLDVRGSRFYEQYF; CDR3 DNA: TGCGCCAGCAGCTTGGACGTGCGGGGCAGCCGCTTCTACGAGCAGTACTTC
clone size: .; J gene: TRBJ1-3; D gene: .; V gene: TRBV15; CDR3 protein: CATSGPQKDIRSGNTIYF; CDR3 DNA: TGTGCCACCAGCGGCCCACAGAAGGACATACGCTCTGGAAACACCATATATTTT
clone size: .; J gene: TRBJ2-3; D gene: .; V gene: TRBV7-2; CDR3 protein: CASSLVNRHTDTQYF; CDR3 DNA: TGTGCCAGCAGCTTGGTTAACCGACACACAGATACGCAGTATTTT
clone size: .; J gene: TRBJ2-5; D gene: .; V gene: TRBV20-1; CDR3 protein: CSAREETQYF; CDR3 DNA: TGCAGTGCTCGCGAAGAGACCCAGTACTTC
clone size: .; J gene: TRBJ2-2; D gene: .; V gene: TRBV4-3; CDR3 protein: CASSQDGGVPGELFF; CDR3 DNA: TGCGCCAGCAGCCAAGATGGTGGAGTCCCCGGGGAGCTGTTTTTT
clone size: .; J gene: TRBJ2-2; D gene: .; V gene: TRBV11-3; CDR3 protein: CASSLETQTGELFF; CDR3 DNA: TGTGCCAGCAGCTTAGAGACACAGACCGGGGAGCTGTTTTTT
clone size: .; J gene: TRBJ2-2; D gene: .; V gene: TRBV5-1; CDR3 protein: CASSQENTGELFF; CDR3 DNA: TGCGCCAGCAGCCAGGAGAACACCGGGGAGCTGTTTTTT
clone size: .; J gene: TRBJ2-7; D gene: .; V gene: TRBV25-1; CDR3 protein: CASSEPLNYEQYF; CDR3 DNA: TGTGCCAGCAGTGAACCCCTCAACTACGAGCAGTACTTC
clone size: .; J gene: TRBJ2-2; D gene: TRBD1; V gene: TRBV7-2; CDR3 protein: CASSSLGKDRGTAGELFF; CDR3 DNA: TGTGCCAGCAGCTCGCTAGGCAAGGACAGGGGGACCGCCGGGGAGCTGTTTTTT
clone size: .; J gene: TRBJ2-7; D gene: .; V gene: TRBV18; CDR3 protein: CASSGNWGPKSYEQYF; CDR3 DNA: TGTGCCAGCTCCGGAAATTGGGGCCCTAAGTCCTACGAGCAGTACTTC
clone size: .; J gene: TRBJ1-5; D gene: .; V gene: TRBV6-8; CDR3 protein: CASSYSNRDQPQHF; CDR3 DNA: TGTGCCAGCAGTTACTCGAACAGGGACCAGCCCCAGCATTTT
clone size: .; J gene: TRBJ1-2; D gene: .; V gene: TRBV29-1; CDR3 protein: CSVDKGVPYGYTF; CDR3 DNA: TGCAGCGTTGACAAGGGAGTTCCCTATGGCTACACCTTC
clone size: .; J gene: TRBJ2-1; D gene: TRBD1; V gene: TRBV19; CDR3 protein: CASSTSRQGMRHNEQFF; CDR3 DNA: TGTGCCAGTAGTACCTCTCGACAGGGGATGAGACACAATGAGCAGTTCTTC
clone size: .; J gene: TRBJ1-1; D gene: .; V gene: TRBV11-2; CDR3 protein: CASSLLGASDTEAFF; CDR3 DNA: TGTGCCAGCAGCTTATTAGGGGCTTCGGACACTGAAGCTTTCTTT
clone size: .; J gene: TRBJ2-1; D gene: TRBD2; V gene: TRBV9; CDR3 protein: CASSASGRAANEQFF; CDR3 DNA: TGTGCCAGCAGCGCCAGCGGGAGGGCTGCAAATGAGCAGTTCTTC
clone size: .; J gene: TRBJ2-5; D gene: .; V gene: TRBV28; CDR3 protein: CASSTRRGRGTQYF; CDR3 DNA: TGTGCCAGCAGTACCCGGCGGGGTCGAGGGACCCAGTACTTC
clone size: .; J gene: TRBJ2-4; D gene: TRBD2; V gene: TRBV9; CDR3 protein: CASSALAGALNIQYF; CDR3 DNA: TGTGCCAGCAGCGCACTAGCGGGGGCCTTGAACATTCAGTACTTC